This TCR beta chain is drawn from a study of OX40 agonist ivuxolimab in advanced cancers. Study-wide context: Patients were given ivuxolimab, an antibody that agonizes OX40 (CD134). Antecedent anti-PD-1, anti-PD-L1 or anti-CTLA-4 therapy was permissible, with around 40% having received some. Two patients with cutaneous melanoma and one with hepatocellular carcinoma, three in total, showed partial responses. Findings of the study overall: Clonal expansion was seen in CD4+ and CD8+ blood T cells by week 6 at 0.1 to 3.0 mg/kg.

Note on this clone: Its cognate antigen is unknown.

CDR1 SGHVS and CDR2 FQNEAQ come from the germline V gene. With 5 bases clipped from V and 6 bases from J, the junction kept 17 bases outside the gene matches. The CDR3 consists of 17 residues. Measured with immunoSEQ multiplex PCR; TCRdb has only the in-frame clones, and not every one. The table lists 60,000 to 70,000 clones, 65% to 90% of them singletons. This chain links TRBV7-8 with TRBJ1-2, with TRBD1 identical over 8 bases. The sequence derives from an adult with an advanced solid tumor such as melanoma, head and neck, liver or kidney cancer. This specimen consisted of CD4+ or CD8+ T cells sorted from blood, obtained in a trial of the OX40 agonist ivuxolimab. As DNA, the CDR3 is TGTGCCAGCAGCCCCGGACAGGGAACAAGTTCCCGGCATGGCTACACCTTC. Encoded protein: CASSPGQGTSSRHGYTF.